Here is one TCR beta chain with its context. The specificity of this receptor is unknown. Per-base quality was not reported, and no clone a single base away is much larger than it. Including cysteine and phenylalanine, the CDR3 has 14 amino acids. Of the read, only the CDR3 DNA is kept; its 42 bases are in frame from base 1. The junction shows trimming of 4 bases on V and 4 bases on J, and the gene matches do not reach 4 bases of it. CDR1 and CDR2 were assigned from the germline V gene (reference sequence) as SGHNT and YYREEE. The method behind the library was the immunoSEQ multiplex PCR assay. Imported from immuneACCESS, the table was reduced by TCRdb to in-frame sequences with V and J called. These copies leave out some clones; in studies compared against another copy, an unresolved V gene accounts for under half, and the cause of the remainder is not known. The sample profile shows roughly 110,000 clones; about nine tenths of them were found once. The top ten clonotypes cover less than 0.9% of the sample.

This entry comes from a study of T cell changes during pregnancy in multiple sclerosis (dated by TCRdb to about 2019). Turning to the overall study: The study examined how the T cell repertoire changed over the course of pregnancy in women with multiple sclerosis.

Sequencing was performed on peripheral blood, taken in the third trimester of pregnancy. This chain joins TRBV5-4 to TRBJ1-4, with 7 middle bases fitting TRBD1. The clonotype comes from a female donor in good health, enrolled as a control in a pregnancy study. CDR3 loop: CASSPTGYNEKLFF. The bases read TGTGCCAGCAGCCCGACAGGGTATAATGAAAAACTGTTTTTT. The CDR3, completed at both ends by the reference TRBV5-4 and TRBJ1-4 genes, gives the full variable domain ETGVTQSPTHLIKTRGQQVTLRCSSQSGHNTVSWYQQALGQGPQFIFQYYREEENGRGNFPPRFSGLQFPNYSSELNVNALELDDSALYLCASSPTGYNEKLFFGSGTQLSVL.